This T cell receptor beta chain was captured by sequencing in a study of T cell responses to AZD1222 COVID-19 vaccine. Study-wide findings and caveats: Baseline seropositives among AZD1222 recipients totaled only six or seven.

TCRdb's copy holds only in-frame clones and misses some; the assay was immunoSEQ multiplex PCR. Of some 91,000 clones in the sample, 89% were seen once. Turning to this clone: Its matching antigen is unknown.

This specimen consisted of peripheral blood, obtained on day 0 of AZD1222 vaccination. The sequence was obtained from an adult in good health.

Here the CDR3 reads CAWGTGNSNQPQHF. The CDR3 DNA reads as TGTGCCTGGGGGACAGGGAATAGCAATCAGCCCCAGCATTTT. This chain uses TRBV30 with TRBJ1-5, with 9 bases that match TRBD1. There are 14 residues in the CDR3. Per germline, CDR1 GTSNPN and CDR2 SVGIG (reference sequence). V was pared by 5 bases and J by 0 bases, with 2 bases of the junction left unmatched.